The sequence of this T cell receptor (beta chain) was determined in a study of post-analysis software for immune sequencing data. Across the whole study: In terms of disease course, relapsing-remitting, secondary progressive and progressive-relapsing multiple sclerosis were included. Study outcomes and limitations: Compared with controls, patients showed significantly lower normalized Chao1 diversity. In patients, TRBV5-6, TRBV5-1 and TRBV20-1 belonged to five TRBV segments found more frequently than in controls.

A note on this clonotype: Its antigen remains unidentified.

Unique molecular identifiers tagged the TCR beta cDNA libraries. A single record per CDR3 protein comes from TCRdb applying MiXCR to the PCR reads. The sample carries roughly 670,000 distinct CDR3 sequences, over 45% recorded once. The CDR3 is 16 amino acids. Germline loops: CDR1 SEHNR, CDR2 FQNEAQ (reference sequence). Trimming removed 5 bases at V and 5 bases at J, with 21 bases between. This TCR was recovered from a girl aged 2 to 9 with multiple sclerosis. The specimen sequenced was blood. V is TRBV7-9 and J is TRBJ1-2; D remains ambiguous. The CDR3 spells CASSPTVQVERYGYTF. DNA for the CDR3: TGTGCCAGCAGCCCCACGGTGCAGGTCGAAAGATATGGCTACACCTTC.